This T cell receptor (beta chain) was recovered during a study of Graves' ophthalmopathy and Graves' hyperthyroidism. Points from the study as a whole: Progression of ophthalmopathy was predicted by the model with more than 70% sensitivity and roughly 73% specificity. Most clonotypes expanded in thyroid above 0.001 frequency were present in blood too.

The CDR3 loop spans 14 amino acids. V was cut by 3 bases and J by 4 bases, with 15 bases left in between. Germline CDR1 is GTSNPN and CDR2 is SVGIG (reference sequence). Diagnosis used clinical symptoms, serum thyroxine, TRAb, thyroid ultrasound and orbital computed tomography. As the starting material, 10 ml of fresh peripheral blood yielded the PBMCs. Concerning this clonotype itself: The antigen remains undetermined.

Amplified material comprised TCR beta CDR3 regions derived from RNA transcripts. First-round RT-PCR used HTBI primers; second-round multiplex PCR followed. Each CDR3 protein is one row after TCRdb ran MiXCR on the multiplex PCR reads. The data show 170,000 or so distinct CDR3 sequences, with under 45% seen just once and around 9.3% held by the top ten. The chain is built from TRBV30 and TRBJ1-2; D gene unclear. The sample was peripheral blood. The sequence derives from a man younger than 40 with Graves' ophthalmopathy. The CDR3 loop is CAWSEPKTVYGYTF. The CDR3 DNA sequence: TGTGCCTGGAGCGAACCTAAGACGGTCTATGGCTACACCTTC.